These 2 T cell receptor beta chains came from one sample sequenced in a study of T cells in tuberculosis. The repertoire was sequenced with immunoSEQ multiplex PCR; TCRdb's copy has only in-frame clones and lacks some. The sample records around 35,000 clones, 80% to 95% being singletons. Documented time point: new active TB diagnosis, blood taken before or within 7 days of starting treatment. Source: PBMCs, taken at tuberculosis diagnosis. Receptors were obtained from an adult with tuberculosis.

The chain joins TRBV11-2 to TRBJ2-2; 12 bases line up with TRBD2. CDR1 and CDR2 (germline): SGHAT, FQNNGV. J gave up 3 bases and V 3 bases, and 8 bases lay outside the gene matches. The CDR3 contains 18 residues. In DNA form, the CDR3 reads TGTGCCAGCAGCTTGGATTCTAGCGGGGGGGCCGACACCGGGGAGCTGTTTTTT. It encodes CASSLDSSGGADTGELFF. The variable domain in full, completed from reference TRBV11-2 and TRBJ2-2, reads EAGVAQSPRYKIIEKRQSVAFWCNPISGHATLYWYQQILGQGPKLLIQFQNNGVVDDSQLPKDRFSAERLKGVDSTLKIQPAKLEDSAVYLCASSLDSSGGADTGELFFGEGSRLTVL.

The CDR3 DNA sequence: TGCAGCGTTGCCGTGACAGGCGCTAACTATGGCTACACCTTC. As protein: CSVAVTGANYGYTF. The gene calls are TRBV29-1 and TRBJ1-2, with D possibly being TRBD1 (6 bases). The ends were cut back, 4 bases at V and 0 bases at J, with 12 bases in the middle. Germline CDR1 SQVTM, CDR2 ANQGSEA. This CDR3 comprises 14 residues.